This T cell receptor beta chain derives from a study of identical twins. TCRdb re-called the 5' RACE reads through MiXCR, storing one row per CDR3 protein. The sample has about 200,000 distinct CDR3 sequences, under 12% seen once; the top ten hold more than 8%. Points from the study as a whole: Memory repertoires lacked the insertion deficit that abundant cord blood beta clonotypes showed. Sharing of beta out-of-frame sequences by twins showed a weaker excess.

The V and J ends lost 4 bases and 5 bases respectively, with 14 bases between them. CDR1 LNHNV and CDR2 YYDKDF come from the germline V gene (reference sequence). This CDR3 is built from 14 residues. This clonotype was seen ten or more times. The antigen is undetermined. The sequenced sample consisted of memory T cells sorted from blood. The source of this sequence is a man aged 45-60 years in good health. The chain uses TRBV15 and TRBJ2-5; D not certain. The CDR3 here is CATSIQLERETQYF. For the CDR3, the DNA is TGTGCCACCAGCATTCAACTCGAAAGGGAGACCCAGTACTTC.